Below, 10 T cell receptor beta chains from the same sample are listed, as sequenced in a study of blood T cells in healthy people across ages. It was with a sample-barcoded 5' primer and a J-beta primer mix that a second PCR of roughly 7 to 11 cycles was run. TCRdb reanalysed the 5' RACE reads using MiXCR and keeps one entry per CDR3 protein. This sample has more than 800,000 distinct CDR3 sequences; around 30% occur once, and the top ten carry 17%. Sequencing was done on a sample of blood. These receptors all stem from a woman older than 75 in good health.

The CDR3 sequence: CSAKTSEVIQYF. CDR3 nucleotide sequence: TGCAGTGCTAAGACTAGCGAGGTCATTCAGTACTTC. The chain carries TRBV20-1 and TRBJ2-4; 8 bases are a match to TRBD2. The CDR3 consists of 12 residues. Trimming cost V 4 bases and J 9 bases; bases outside gene matches: 5. In germline, CDR1 is DFQATT, CDR2 SNEGSKA (reference sequence).

On this clonotype: A clone one base away is much larger, so this may be a read error. The rearrangement joins TRBV7-2 to TRBJ2-5, with D perhaps being TRBD1 or TRBD2 (6 bases each). The V and J ends lost 7 bases and 11 bases respectively, with 20 bases between them. The CDR3 has 13 amino acids. Germline V CDR1 and CDR2: SGHTA, FQGNSA. The CDR3 here is CASNPGPRGEQYF. In DNA form, the CDR3 reads TGTGCCAGCAACCCGGGACCGAGGGGGGAGCAGTACTTC.

In its sample, this clonotype was seen a few times. The V call is TRBV7-9, the J call TRBJ2-5, with 9 bases fitting TRBD1. The germline V gene encodes CDR1 SEHNR and CDR2 FQNEAQ (reference sequence). The CDR3 covers 14 residues. V lost 5 bases and J lost 11; bases outside the gene matches: 12. CDR3 coding DNA: TGTGCCAGCAGCCCGGGACAGGGTTATAATGAGCAGTACTTC. Protein: CASSPGQGYNEQYF.

V usage is TRBV7-6 and J usage is TRBJ2-3, with 10 nucleotides matching TRBD2. Unmatched junction bases numbered 2, after V lost 3 bases and J lost 5 bases. The CDR3 spans 14 residues. CDR1 and CDR2 (germline): SGHVS, FNYEAQ. As DNA, the CDR3 is TGTGCCAGCAGCTTCCCTAGCGGGGGAGATACGCAGTATTTT. Its protein product is CASSFPSGGDTQYF.

Concerning this clonotype: One base away lies a much larger clone, so this may be a sequencing read error. The CDR3 DNA reads TGTGCCAGCAGCTTGGGACTGACCTCCTACAAGCAGTACTTC. This codes for CASSLGLTSYKQYF. The genes are TRBV5-6 and TRBJ2-7; D call uncertain. CDR1 is SGHDT, CDR2 YYEEEE, per germline. This CDR3 comprises 14 residues.

J is TRBJ2-3 and V is TRBV5-1, with TRBD1 identical over 7 bases. Looked up from germline, CDR1 is SGHRS and CDR2 is YFSETQ. Trimming removed 0 bases from V and 4 bases from J; junction bases left unmatched: 5. The CDR3 has 15 amino acids. As DNA, the CDR3 is TGCGCCAGCAGCTTGGTTCAGGGGGTGTCAGATACGCAGTATTTT. This gives the protein CASSLVQGVSDTQYF. Variable domain in full (rest from reference TRBV5-1 and TRBJ2-3): KAGVTQTPRYLIKTRGQQVTLSCSPISGHRSVSWYQQTPGQGLQFLFEYFSETQRNKGNFPGRFSGRQFSNSRSEMNVSTLELGDSALYLCASSLVQGVSDTQYFGPGTRLTVL.

This clonotype was recorded many times. The chain has TRBV7-2 and TRBJ1-2; tentative D call: TRBD1 (6 bases). The germline V gene encodes CDR1 SGHTA and CDR2 FQGNSA. With 1 base removed from V and 2 bases from J, the gap between germline ends came to 14 bases. This CDR3 has 16 residues. The CDR3 region has the DNA TGTGCCAGCAGCTTAGTTGGTCCAGGGGAAAACTATGGCTACACCTTC. This translates into CASSLVGPGENYGYTF.

V usage is TRBV20-1 and J usage is TRBJ2-1; 8 bases are a match to TRBD2. The CDR3 contains 16 residues. Trimming cost V 3 bases and J 2 bases; bases outside gene matches: 9. Germline V gene data show CDR1 as DFQATT and CDR2 as SNEGSKA (reference sequence). Written as DNA, the CDR3 is TGCAGTGCTAGGATGTGGCGGGGGGCCGCCTACAATGAGCAGTTCTTC. This codes for CSARMWRGAAYNEQFF.

This chain uses TRBV6-1 with TRBJ2-3; 9 bases map to TRBD1. The V gene end was trimmed by 6 bases and the J gene end by 5 bases; junction bases not matched to a gene: 6. Germline values: CDR1 MNHNS, CDR2 SASEGT. The CDR3 extends over 14 amino acids. The chain's CDR3 is CASRMGQGGDTQYF. CDR3 DNA sequence: TGTGCCAGCAGGATGGGACAGGGAGGAGATACGCAGTATTTT.

The sample holds a few counts of this clonotype. This sequence joins TRBV14 and TRBJ2-1; perhaps D is TRBD1 or TRBD2 (5 bases each). V was shortened by 1 base and J by 3 bases, with 10 bases between the two germline ends. The CDR3 has 15 amino acids. The germline CDR1 and CDR2 sequences are SGHDN and FVKESK. The CDR3 protein is CASSQVRGSYNEQFF. In nucleotides, the CDR3 is TGTGCCAGCAGCCAAGTTCGGGGCAGCTACAATGAGCAGTTCTTC.